These 11 T cell receptor beta chains originate from one sample sequenced in a study of blood T cells in healthy people across ages. PCR was performed a second time for roughly 7 to 12 cycles using a sample-barcoded 5' primer and a J-beta primer mix. One entry per CDR3 protein results from TCRdb running MiXCR on the 5' RACE reads. Of 700,000 to 900,000 distinct CDR3 sequences listed, roughly 25% are singletons. Another study also made use of these data, one on T cells of mothers and their children.

Sequenced sample: blood. These receptors were collected from a boy younger than 18 in good health.

This clonotype has only a few counts. J is TRBJ2-5 and V is TRBV3-1, with no clear D. Matching the DNA end better, TRBJ2-7 makes the J call doubtful. This CDR3 is built from 16 residues. CDR1 and CDR2 (germline): LGHDT, YNNKEL (reference sequence). CDR3 sequence reads: CASSQEESSDSYEQYF. The CDR3 DNA sequence: TGTGCCAGCAGCCAGGAAGAATCTTCTGACTCCTACGAGCAGTACTTC.

Points on this clonotype: The junction shows a germline mismatch at one end, possibly a read error. This chain links TRBV7-9 with TRBJ1-4; a possible D gene is TRBD1 (6 bases). Per the germline V gene, CDR1 is SEHNR and CDR2 is FQNEAQ (reference sequence). The CDR3 extends over 15 amino acids. The CDR3 DNA follows: TGTGCCAGCAGCCCCCCGGGACACTCTAATGAAGAACTGTTTTTT. The encoded protein is CASSPPGHSNEELFF.

V gene TRBV7-9 combines with J gene TRBJ2-1, with D hard to call. Germline lookup yields CDR1 SEHNR and CDR2 FQNEAQ (reference sequence). CDR3 size: 15 residues. The V end was cut by 3 bases, the J end by 5 bases, with 14 bases between. The CDR3 reads CASSFSRLIDNEQFF. CDR3 nucleotide sequence: TGTGCCAGCAGCTTTAGCAGGCTTATTGACAATGAGCAGTTCTTC. The entire variable domain, with the rest obtained from reference TRBV7-9 and TRBJ2-1, is as follows: DTGVSQNPRHKITKRGQNVTFRCDPISEHNRLYWYRQTLGQGPEFLTYFQNEAQLEKSRLLSDRFSAERPKGSFSTLEIQRTEQGDSAMYLCASSFSRLIDNEQFFGPGTRLTVL.

The CDR3 spells CSVEEKGTYEQYF. In nucleotides, the CDR3 is TGCAGCGTTGAAGAAAAGGGGACCTACGAGCAGTACTTC. V gene TRBV29-1 combines with J gene TRBJ2-7; tentatively, D is TRBD1 (5 bases). From germline, CDR1 is SQVTM and CDR2 ANQGSEA. V was cut by 0 bases and J by 2 bases, with 8 bases left in between. The CDR3 spans 13 residues.

This clonotype has ten or more counts. The gene calls are TRBV6-1 and TRBJ1-4; D might be TRBD1 (6 bases). Trimming pared 6 bases from V and 6 bases from J, leaving 17 bases between. Germline CDR1 is MNHNS and CDR2 is SASEGT. The length of the CDR3 is 15 residues. For the CDR3, the DNA is TGTGCCAGCAGGCGACCCTTGGGGGGCTATGAAAAACTGTTTTTT. Its protein is CASRRPLGGYEKLFF.

This clonotype was seen a few times. This chain uses TRBV30 with TRBJ1-4; possible D gene TRBD1, 6 bases. Trimming stripped 2 bases from V and 8 bases from J, with 12 bases between. CDR1 and CDR2 from the germline V gene are GTSNPN and SVGIG (reference sequence). The CDR3 has 13 amino acids. The CDR3: CAWSSSGEEKLFF. CDR3 DNA sequence: TGTGCCTGGAGTTCCTCAGGGGAAGAAAAACTGTTTTTT.

This clonotype turned up a few times. The chain employs TRBV30 and TRBJ1-5; 9 bases agree with TRBD1. With 3 bases clipped from V and 7 bases from J, the junction kept 7 bases outside the gene matches. The CDR3 is 14 residues long. Germline-derived CDR1 and CDR2 are GTSNPN and SVGIG (reference sequence). CDR3 coding DNA: TGTGCCTGGAGCGCGGGACAGGGAAACCAGCCCCAGCATTTT. Amino acids: CAWSAGQGNQPQHF. The full variable domain, its missing parts supplied by reference TRBV30 and TRBJ1-5, is SQTIHQWPATLVQPVGSPLSLECTVEGTSNPNLYWYRQAAGRGLQLLFYSVGIGQISSEVPQNLSASRPQDRQFILSSKKLLLSDSGFYLCAWSAGQGNQPQHFGDGTRLSIL.

The chain carries TRBV7-9 and TRBJ2-5, with TRBD1 matching over 8 bases. The germline gives CDR1 SEHNR, CDR2 FQNEAQ (reference sequence). CDR3 length equals 13 residues. Unmatched junction bases numbered 3, after V lost 6 bases and J lost 3 bases. CDR3 in DNA: TGTGCCAGCAGGATGACAGGGGAAGAGACCCAGTACTTC. This encodes CASRMTGEETQYF.

The chain links TRBV5-1 to TRBJ2-7, with 7 bases lining up with TRBD1. CDR3 length: 14 residues. Germline V gene sequence: CDR1 SGHRS, CDR2 YFSETQ. V dropped 0 bases and J dropped 6; count of bases not matched to a gene: 6. This CDR3 is CASSLVGGAVEQYF. The CDR3 DNA reads as TGCGCCAGCAGCTTGGTAGGGGGCGCGGTCGAGCAGTACTTC.

V is TRBV10-2 and J is TRBJ2-7, with TRBD1 matching over 8 bases. The junction had 13 bases not matched to a gene; V was cut back by 5 bases and J by 4 bases. The CDR3 has 16 amino acids. From germline, CDR1 is WSHSY and CDR2 SAAADI. CDR3 bases: TGCGCCAGCAGTCCTCCCCCCGGGACAGGTCGGTACGAGCAGTACTTC. Its translation is CASSPPPGTGRYEQYF.

This clonotype was counted only a few times. The gene calls are TRBV2 and TRBJ2-5; possibly TRBD2 for D (7 bases). V was pared by 8 bases and J by 5 bases, with 18 bases between. This CDR3 spans 14 amino acids. Germline CDR1 and CDR2: SNHLY and FYNNEI. CDR3 coding DNA: TGTGCCAGCTTAAGTCCAGGGGAGGGCGAGACCCAGTACTTC. Its protein product is CASLSPGEGETQYF.